This TCR beta chain was sequenced during a study of monozygotic twins with inflammatory bowel disease. TCRdb reprocessed the 5' RACE reads, keeping one entry per CDR3 protein, no DNA. Its table lists 350,000 to 400,000 distinct CDR3 sequences. This CDR3 has 15 residues. The germline gives CDR1 SGHVS, CDR2 FQNEAQ. The chain uses TRBV7-8 and TRBJ2-1. Source material: blood. The clonotype originates from a human donor with ulcerative colitis or Crohn's disease, or a healthy co-twin of an affected twin (not recorded which). The CDR3: CASSLLSSPNNEQFF. The whole variable domain, filled in from reference TRBV7-8 and TRBJ2-1, reads GAGVSQSPRYKVAKRGQDVALRCDPISGHVSLFWYQQALGQGPEFLTYFQNEAQLDKSGLPSDRFFAERPEGSVSTLKIQRTQQEDSAVYLCASSLLSSPNNEQFFGPGTRLTVL.